This T cell receptor beta chain was documented in a study of T cells in Graves' hyperthyroidism and ophthalmopathy. The length of the CDR3 is 16 residues. V shed 1 base, J shed 5 bases, and the junction held 11 bases outside the gene matches. Germline lookup yields CDR1 DFQATT and CDR2 SNEGSKA (reference sequence). A NOSPECS grade of at least 4, a Clinical Activity Score of at least 3 and duration under 3 months were recorded in ophthalmopathy patients. The source of the PBMCs was more than 9.5 ml of fresh peripheral blood. Amplification yielded TCR beta CDR3 regions, with RNA transcripts as the source. HTBI primers were used for first-round RT-PCR of the TCR CDR3. TCRdb reprocessed the multiplex PCR reads via MiXCR and lists one record per CDR3 protein. The sample carries about half a million distinct CDR3 sequences, 20% recorded once. Study-wide results and limits: Most thyroid clonotypes expanded above 0.001 were also detected in blood.

This clonotype was seen repeatedly, ten times or more. Its antigen is not known. This chain joins TRBV20-1 and TRBJ2-1; TRBD1 matches at 7 bases. Material: blood. This TCR was recovered from a man aged 35-49 years with Graves' ophthalmopathy. CDR3 sequence: CSARGVTRGPDNEQFF. The CDR3 coding sequence is TGCAGTGCTAGAGGGGTAACTAGGGGGCCGGACAATGAGCAGTTCTTC.